These 24 T cell receptor beta chains were all obtained from the same sample, sequenced in a study of radiation and T cells in renal cell carcinoma. Produced via immunoSEQ multiplex PCR; TCRdb's table is partial and in-frame only. Of about 120,000 clones listed, approximately 85% were seen once; the top ten hold 5.8%. Time point in this sample: blood 2 weeks post-SBRT. Treatment described: 15 Gy SBRT to primary tumor, nephrectomy 4 weeks later. The sample in question was blood, obtained from a patient whose treatment included radiotherapy and nephrectomy. The receptors were gathered from a man aged 50 to 60 with renal cell carcinoma.

The rearrangement uses TRBV10-3 and TRBJ2-7, with D possibly TRBD1 on 6 matching bases. Trimming removed 6 bases at V and 6 bases at J, with 18 bases between. The CDR3 consists of 14 residues. In germline, CDR1 is ENHRY, CDR2 SYGVKD. For the CDR3, the DNA is TGTGCCATCAGAGTGAGCCCCAGGGGTTCCGAGCAGTACTTC. It translates to CAIRVSPRGSEQYF.

This chain uses TRBV4-2 with TRBJ2-3, with 11 bases that match TRBD2. The CDR3 spans 16 residues. Germline CDR1 reads LGHNA; CDR2 reads YNFKEQ. V shed 4 bases, J shed 2 bases, and the junction held 5 bases outside the gene matches. In nucleotides, the CDR3 is TGTGCCAGCAGCCGACAACTAGCGGGGGACACAGATACGCAGTATTTT. Translated: CASSRQLAGDTDTQYF.

This chain uses TRBV4-1 with TRBJ2-5; tentatively, D is TRBD2 (6 bases). Trimming took 4 bases from V and 4 from J, leaving 13 bases between them. This CDR3 has 14 residues. The germline V gene has CDR1 MGHRA and CDR2 YSYEKL. The CDR3 loop reads CASSRLGGLETQYF. The CDR3 coding sequence is TGCGCCAGCAGCCGATTGGGGGGATTAGAGACCCAGTACTTC.

DNA of the CDR3: TGTGCCAGCAGTTTCGGTCCTAATTCACCCCTCCACTTT. Protein product: CASSFGPNSPLHF. The chain is built from TRBV27 and TRBJ1-6, with D uncertain. V lost 3 bases to trimming and J lost 6 bases, with 6 bases between them. The V gene's germline CDR1 is MNHEY and CDR2 SMNVEV (reference sequence). The CDR3 has 13 residues.

The genes are TRBV11-1 and TRBJ2-1, with 7 bases matching TRBD1. There are 15 residues in the CDR3. The germline CDR1 and CDR2 sequences are SGHAT and FQDESV (reference sequence). After removal of 5 bases from V and 5 bases from J, the junction contained 9 bases not matched to a gene. The CDR3: CASSPTGVGDNEQFF. As DNA, the CDR3 is TGTGCCAGCAGCCCCACAGGGGTCGGCGACAATGAGCAGTTCTTC. The full variable domain, in which reference TRBV11-1 and TRBJ2-1 provide the parts outside the CDR3, is EAEVAQSPRYKITEKSQAVAFWCDPISGHATLYWYRQILGQGPELLVQFQDESVVDDSQLPKDRFSAERLKGVDSTLKIQPAELGDSAMYLCASSPTGVGDNEQFFGPGTRLTVL.

The V gene is TRBV4-1, the J gene TRBJ1-5; TRBD1 matches at 7 bases. Looked up from germline, CDR1 is MGHRA and CDR2 is YSYEKL. V lost 1 base and J lost 3; bases outside the gene matches: 3. The CDR3 length is 15 residues. CDR3 in DNA: TGCGCCAGCAGCCAAGCCAGGGGGTCCAATCAGCCCCAGCATTTT. Translated: CASSQARGSNQPQHF.

This chain joins TRBV7-2 and TRBJ1-1; weak D call: TRBD1 (5 bases). CDR3 size: 15 residues. V was cut by 5 bases and J by 1 base, with 14 bases left in between. The germline V gene has CDR1 SGHTA and CDR2 FQGNSA. The CDR3 DNA reads TGTGCCAGCAGCCCGCTGGGGGTCTGGAACACTGAAGCTTTCTTT. Its protein is CASSPLGVWNTEAFF. Based on the CDR3 plus reference TRBV7-2 and TRBJ1-1, the full variable domain is GAGVSQSPSNKVTEKGKDVELRCDPISGHTALYWYRQSLGQGLEFLIYFQGNSAPDKSGLPSDRFSAERTGGSVSTLTIQRTQQEDSAVYLCASSPLGVWNTEAFFGQGTRLTVV.

V and J are TRBV7-3 and TRBJ2-6; D gene unclear. This CDR3 spans 17 amino acids. CDR1 SGHTA and CDR2 FQGTGA come from the germline V gene. V was cut by 2 bases and J by 0 bases, with 11 bases left in between. The CDR3, as DNA: TGTGCCAGCAGCTTACGTGGGCGGAACTCTGGGGCCAACGTCCTGACTTTC. Protein: CASSLRGRNSGANVLTF.

This clone was counted only a few times. The V and J genes are TRBV6-4 and TRBJ1-5; no definite D call. Germline V gene lookup returns CDR1 MRHNA and CDR2 SNTAGT. Trimming stripped 6 bases from V and 5 bases from J, with 5 bases between. The CDR3 is 11 residues long. For the CDR3, the DNA is TGTGCCAGCAGGCCACATCAGCCCCAGCATTTT. It specifies CASRPHQPQHF.

This rearrangement joins TRBV4-2 to TRBJ2-2; D gene unclear. The CDR3 contains 12 residues. CDR1 and CDR2 from the germline V gene are LGHNA and YNFKEQ. Trimming shortened V by 8 bases and J by 1 base, and 5 bases separated the two germline ends. Here the CDR3 reads CASAENTGELFF. The CDR3 DNA is TGTGCCAGCGCCGAGAACACCGGGGAGCTGTTTTTT.

V and J are TRBV9 and TRBJ2-6; tentatively, D is TRBD1 (6 bases). V lost 4 bases, J lost 1 base, and 9 bases lay in between. In germline, CDR1 is SGDLS, CDR2 YYNGEE. The length of the CDR3 is 15 residues. The CDR3 bases are TGTGCCAGCAGCATACAGGGTTCTGGGGCCAACGTCCTGACTTTC. This codes for CASSIQGSGANVLTF.

The rearrangement joins TRBV29-1 to TRBJ1-1; tentative D call: TRBD1 (5 bases). The CDR3 runs to 12 residues. V was cut by 4 bases and J by 6 bases, with 12 bases left in between. The germline CDR1 and CDR2 sequences are SQVTM and ANQGSEA. The CDR3 DNA sequence: TGCAGCGTTGGGGAAAGGGGAGCTGAAGCTTTCTTT. As protein: CSVGERGAEAFF.

The J gene is TRBJ2-1, the V gene TRBV9, with TRBD1 matching 7 bases. V shed 5 bases and J 3 bases; nucleotides not matched to a gene: 11. The CDR3 length is 16 residues. Per the germline V gene, CDR1 is SGDLS and CDR2 is YYNGEE. The CDR3 reads CASRRGGQTDYNEQFF. The CDR3 coding sequence is TGTGCCAGCAGGCGTGGGGGACAGACCGACTACAATGAGCAGTTCTTC.

The chain is built from TRBV7-9 and TRBJ2-5; 9 bases map to TRBD2. Germline values: CDR1 SEHNR, CDR2 FQNEAQ (reference sequence). The CDR3 is 15 residues long. After removal of 3 bases from V and 5 bases from J, the junction contained 7 bases not matched to a gene. CDR3 nucleotide sequence: TGTGCCAGCAGCTTTTTGCTAAGCGGGGGGGAGACCCAGTACTTC. This codes for CASSFLLSGGETQYF.

J is TRBJ1-2 and V is TRBV28, with D possibly matching TRBD1 (6 bases). Looked up from germline, CDR1 is MDHEN and CDR2 is SYDVKM. Trimming shortened V by 4 bases and J by 5 bases, and 14 bases separated the two germline ends. This CDR3 region has 14 residues. DNA of the CDR3: TGTGCCAGCAGTTCCGGACAGCAAGGATATGGCTACACCTTC. It encodes CASSSGQQGYGYTF.

The V and J genes are TRBV4-1 and TRBJ1-4; a weak D match, TRBD1 (6 bases). This CDR3 is 14 amino acids long. Germline V gene data show CDR1 as MGHRA and CDR2 as YSYEKL. V lost 6 bases to trimming and J lost 4 bases, with 12 bases between them. This CDR3 reads CASRTGGRNEKLFF. The CDR3 bases are TGCGCCAGCAGGACCGGGGGGCGTAATGAAAAACTGTTTTTT.

The CDR3 bases are TGTGCCAGCAAACCCGGGACAGCAGACTCCTACAATGAGCAGTTCTTC. It specifies CASKPGTADSYNEQFF. V usage is TRBV19 and J usage is TRBJ2-1; TRBD1 aligns across 7 bases. The CDR3 length is 16 residues. Germline V gives CDR1 LNHDA, CDR2 SQIVND (reference sequence). V dropped 9 bases and J dropped 0; count of bases not matched to a gene: 11.

This rearrangement joins TRBV19 to TRBJ1-1; D gene uncertain. The CDR3 covers 13 residues. The V end was cut by 2 bases, the J end by 8 bases, with 12 bases between. In germline, CDR1 is LNHDA, CDR2 SQIVND (reference sequence). The CDR3 nucleotides read TGTGCCAGTAGTATAATCGGCAAGGGCGAAGCTTTCTTT. Translating it yields CASSIIGKGEAFF.

The rearrangement links TRBV4-1 to TRBJ2-2, with 7 positions matching TRBD1. The germline V gene has CDR1 MGHRA and CDR2 YSYEKL. The CDR3 loop spans 18 amino acids. The V and J ends lost 4 bases and 6 bases, in that order; junction bases with no gene match: 17. The CDR3 loop reads CASSLSHYDRVGSGELFF. The CDR3 bases are TGCGCCAGCAGCCTTTCCCATTATGACAGGGTTGGCTCCGGGGAGCTGTTTTTT.

This rearrangement joins TRBV6-5 to TRBJ2-3, with 10 bases aligning to TRBD1. The CDR3 has 16 amino acids. Unmatched junction bases numbered 6, after V lost 4 bases and J lost 2 bases. Germline-derived CDR1 and CDR2 are MNHEY and SVGAGI. The CDR3 reads CASSSGQGVVTDTQYF. The CDR3, as DNA: TGTGCCAGCAGTTCCGGACAGGGGGTAGTCACAGATACGCAGTATTTT.

The genes are TRBV5-1 and TRBJ2-5; D may be TRBD1 or TRBD2 (5 bases each). The V and J ends lost 5 bases and 4 bases respectively, with 12 bases between them. In germline, CDR1 is SGHRS, CDR2 YFSETQ. The length of the CDR3 is 13 residues. The CDR3 here is CASRRGEGETQYF. The CDR3 nucleotides read TGCGCCAGCAGGAGAGGGGAAGGAGAGACCCAGTACTTC.

J is TRBJ2-3 and V is TRBV2; possibly TRBD1 for D (6 bases). V was cut by 6 bases and J by 3 bases, with 10 bases left in between. Germline loops: CDR1 SNHLY, CDR2 FYNNEI. The CDR3 is 13 residues long. The CDR3 reads CASSRGRTDTQYF. The CDR3 DNA follows: TGTGCCAGCAGCAGGGGAAGGACAGATACGCAGTATTTT.

V usage is TRBV30 and J usage is TRBJ1-2, with D possibly being TRBD1 (6 bases). The CDR3 has 14 residues. V was shortened by 3 bases and J by 2 bases, with 13 bases between the two germline ends. Per the germline V gene, CDR1 is GTSNPN and CDR2 is SVGIG (reference sequence). The CDR3 bases are TGTGCCTGGAGGCGGGGGGGGCCCAACTATGGCTACACCTTC. The encoded protein is CAWRRGGPNYGYTF.

The rearrangement uses TRBV27 and TRBJ1-5; 8 bases fit TRBD1. CDR3 length: 15 residues. Trimming at V came to 5 bases and at J to 5 bases, leaving 8 bases not matched to a gene. CDR1 is MNHEY, CDR2 SMNVEV, per germline (reference sequence). CDR3 residues: CASSLRGQGHQPQHF. The CDR3 nucleotides read TGTGCCAGCAGTCTTAGAGGACAGGGCCATCAGCCCCAGCATTTT.